The 25 T cell receptor beta chains below were found in one sample sequenced in a study of blood T cells in healthy people across ages. With a J-beta primer mix and a sample-barcoded 5' primer, a second PCR ran 7 to 11 cycles. TCRdb reanalysed the 5' RACE reads using MiXCR and keeps one entry per CDR3 protein. The data show about 1 million distinct CDR3 sequences, 45% seen once. The material sequenced was blood. Every receptor here comes from a woman aged 55-69 years in good health.

This clonotype was counted only a few times. The chain recombines TRBV9 with TRBJ2-3; TRBD1 aligns across 8 bases. The CDR3 is 14 residues long. CDR1 SGDLS and CDR2 YYNGEE come from the germline V gene. The J segment lost 2 bases and the V segment lost 3 bases, leaving 2 bases of the junction unmatched. The DNA of the CDR3 is TGTGCCAGCAGCGGGACAGGGAACACAGATACGCAGTATTTT. Amino acids: CASSGTGNTDTQYF. Full variable domain (remainder filled in from reference TRBV9 and TRBJ2-3): DSGVTQTPKHLITATGQRVTLRCSPRSGDLSVYWYQQSLDQGLQFLIQYYNGEERAKGNILERFSAQQFPDLHSELNLSSLELGDSALYFCASSGTGNTDTQYFGPGTRLTVL.

The V gene is TRBV5-1, the J gene TRBJ2-3; no definite D call. Deletions cut 0 bases from V and 0 bases from J, with 11 bases between. Germline-derived CDR1 and CDR2 are SGHRS and YFSETQ. This CDR3 spans 16 amino acids. The CDR3 DNA is TGCGCCAGCAGCTTGGAAGGGCGCTCTAGCACAGATACGCAGTATTTT. It is translated as CASSLEGRSSTDTQYF. Full variable domain (remainder filled in from reference TRBV5-1 and TRBJ2-3): KAGVTQTPRYLIKTRGQQVTLSCSPISGHRSVSWYQQTPGQGLQFLFEYFSETQRNKGNFPGRFSGRQFSNSRSEMNVSTLELGDSALYLCASSLEGRSSTDTQYFGPGTRLTVL.

The chain links TRBV12-3 or TRBV12-4 to TRBJ1-5, with D uncertain. With 3 bases removed from V and 8 bases from J, the gap between germline ends came to 8 bases. This CDR3 has 12 residues. CDR3 in DNA: TGTGCCAGCAGTTTGGTCCAGGAGCCCCAGCATTTT. This encodes CASSLVQEPQHF.

The chain couples TRBV7-2 to TRBJ2-3; D is unresolved. The CDR3 is 14 amino acids. Trimming left V 0 bases short and J 5 bases short, with 9 bases between. CDR1 SGHTA and CDR2 FQGNSA come from the germline V gene. The CDR3 bases are TGTGCCAGCAGCTTAGCGGGAAGGCTAGATACGCAGTATTTT. Amino acids: CASSLAGRLDTQYF.

This chain links TRBV20-1 with TRBJ2-1; TRBD2 matches at 8 bases. The ends lost 3 bases at V and 7 bases at J; junction bases unmatched: 14. CDR1 DFQATT and CDR2 SNEGSKA come from the germline V gene (reference sequence). This CDR3 is built from 16 residues. The CDR3 DNA follows: TGCAGTGCTAGCTCAGCGGGAGTTGGTAGGGAGAATGAGCAGTTCTTC. Residues: CSASSAGVGRENEQFF.

The chain employs TRBV12-3 or TRBV12-4 and TRBJ2-7; D could derive from TRBD1 or TRBD2 (5 bases each). V was clipped by 6 bases and J by 8 bases, with 17 bases between them. CDR3 length equals 13 residues. CDR3 sequence: CASRAGRTGQQYF. CDR3 nucleotides: TGTGCCAGCAGAGCAGGGAGAACAGGTCAGCAGTACTTC.

V and J are TRBV7-9 and TRBJ2-3; perhaps TRBD2 as D (5 bases). Germline V gives CDR1 SEHNR, CDR2 FQNEAQ (reference sequence). The CDR3 has 17 residues. Trimming shortened V by 5 bases and J by 6 bases, and 24 bases separated the two germline ends. CDR3 residues: CASSPQLRSSGWDTQYF. CDR3 bases: TGTGCCAGCAGCCCGCAACTAAGGAGCTCGGGGTGGGATACGCAGTATTTT.

This clonotype has just a few counts. V and J are TRBV4-2 and TRBJ1-2, with D tentatively TRBD1 (5 bases). Trimming cost V 4 bases and J 8 bases, with 14 bases left between them. The CDR3 is 13 residues long. Germline V gene sequence: CDR1 LGHNA, CDR2 YNFKEQ. The CDR3: CASSPGLRTGYTF. The CDR3, as DNA: TGTGCCAGCAGCCCGGGACTTCGAACAGGCTACACCTTC.

The rearrangement links TRBV12-3 or TRBV12-4 to TRBJ2-2; D perhaps matches TRBD2 (6 bases). The CDR3 has 17 amino acids. Trimming cost V 5 bases and J 3 bases, with 19 bases left between them. CDR3 loop: CASSLNLGGIHTGELFF. The CDR3 DNA is TGTGCCAGCAGTCTCAATCTTGGCGGGATCCACACCGGGGAGCTGTTTTTT.

This clonotype was seen many times. The V and J genes are TRBV20-1 and TRBJ2-5, with TRBD2 matching over 7 bases. Gene TRBJ2-7 matches the end of the DNA better, so the J call may be wrong. There are 16 residues in the CDR3. Germline CDR1 DFQATT, CDR2 SNEGSKA (reference sequence). For the CDR3, the DNA is TGCAGTGCTAGAGACCCCGGACTAGTTCGGGGAAACGAGCAGTACTTC. Translation gives CSARDPGLVRGNEQYF.

V gene TRBV5-1 combines with J gene TRBJ2-1; D not resolved. This CDR3 has 11 residues. Germline V gene lookup returns CDR1 SGHRS and CDR2 YFSETQ. Trimming shortened V by 3 bases and J by 12 bases, and 10 bases separated the two germline ends. CDR3 loop: CASSSPPVQFF. The CDR3 nucleotides read TGCGCCAGCAGCTCCCCCCCGGTGCAGTTCTTC.

As for this clonotype: The junction shows a germline mismatch at one end, possibly a read error. The chain joins TRBV6-2 or TRBV6-3 to TRBJ2-7; D is possibly TRBD2 (6 bases). CDR3 length: 15 residues. Germline-derived CDR1 and CDR2 are MNHEY and SVGEGT. The DNA of the CDR3 is TGTGCCAACAGTTACGGTGCGGGAACGTCCTACGAGCAGTACTTC. Translating gives CANSYGAGTSYEQYF.

This clonotype came up a few times. This sequence joins TRBV6-5 and TRBJ2-7; 7 bases line up with TRBD1. Germline V gene data show CDR1 as MNHEY and CDR2 as SVGAGI. The trim removed 0 bases at V and 0 bases at J, leaving 2 bases unmatched. The CDR3 length is 15 residues. The CDR3 loop reads CASSYSQGSSYEQYF. The CDR3 coding sequence is TGTGCCAGCAGTTACTCACAGGGGAGCTCCTACGAGCAGTACTTC.

In this sample, this clonotype turned up a few times. The CDR3 reads CSVEVLMKRGGDYEQYF. The CDR3 DNA sequence: TGCAGCGTTGAAGTGTTGATGAAACGGGGGGGCGACTACGAGCAGTACTTC. The chain combines TRBV29-1 with TRBJ2-7, with 8 positions matching TRBD2. Trimming cost V 1 base and J 3 bases; bases outside gene matches: 14. Per germline, CDR1 SQVTM and CDR2 ANQGSEA. The CDR3 extends over 17 amino acids.

This clonotype was counted many times. The chain joins TRBV2 to TRBJ2-5, with a tentative D call TRBD1 (6 bases). The length of the CDR3 is 13 residues. V lost 3 bases to trimming and J lost 2 bases, with 7 bases between them. In germline, CDR1 is SNHLY, CDR2 FYNNEI. The CDR3 reads CASSDQGQETQYF. The CDR3 DNA is TGTGCCAGCAGTGATCAGGGGCAAGAGACCCAGTACTTC.

This rearrangement joins TRBV20-1 to TRBJ2-5; 7 bases are a match to TRBD2. Germline V gene data show CDR1 as DFQATT and CDR2 as SNEGSKA (reference sequence). The V gene end was trimmed by 4 bases and the J gene end by 5 bases; junction bases not matched to a gene: 7. The CDR3 is made up of 13 amino acids. The CDR3, as DNA: TGCAGTGCTACTTCAAGCGGGGCGGAGACCCAGTACTTC. Translating it yields CSATSSGAETQYF.

V usage is TRBV5-1 and J usage is TRBJ2-1, with D possibly matching TRBD2 (5 bases). Trimming took off 5 bases at V and 6 bases at J, with 15 bases between the two ends. The CDR3 has 14 amino acids. Germline assignment: CDR1 SGHRS and CDR2 YFSETQ. CDR3 nucleotides: TGCGCCAGCAGTCCGGACTGGTCTGGCAATGAGCAGTTCTTC. Translated: CASSPDWSGNEQFF.

V is TRBV3-1 and J is TRBJ1-1; TRBD1 might be the D (6 bases). Germline CDR1 is LGHDT and CDR2 is YNNKEL (reference sequence). Trimming shortened V by 1 base and J by 6 bases, and 9 bases separated the two germline ends. This CDR3 is built from 13 residues. The CDR3 loop is CASSQGRQAEAFF. In nucleotides, the CDR3 is TGTGCCAGCAGCCAAGGGCGACAGGCTGAAGCTTTCTTT.

The gene calls are TRBV6-1 and TRBJ1-1, with D perhaps TRBD1 (6 bases). V lost 3 bases, J lost 1 base, and 15 bases lay in between. The CDR3 loop spans 16 amino acids. Germline lookup yields CDR1 MNHNS and CDR2 SASEGT. The CDR3 region is CASSERHGGGNTEAFF. As DNA, the CDR3 is TGTGCCAGCAGTGAGCGACATGGAGGGGGGAACACTGAAGCTTTCTTT.

The chain recombines TRBV3-1 with TRBJ2-7; TRBD2 is a possible D gene (6 bases). Germline CDR1 is LGHDT and CDR2 is YNNKEL (reference sequence). CDR3 length: 16 residues. Trimming stripped 0 bases from V and 2 bases from J, with 14 bases between. In DNA form, the CDR3 reads TGTGCCAGCAGCCAAGAGGGGGGTGGACCTGCCTACGAGCAGTACTTC. This sequence encodes CASSQEGGGPAYEQYF.

This clonotype was observed a handful of times. Here the CDR3 DNA reads TGCAGTGCTGGCCCTCAGCGGGGGTATGACAATGAGCAGTTCTTC. Translated: CSAGPQRGYDNEQFF. This chain connects TRBV20-1 to TRBJ2-1; 8 nucleotides match TRBD2. The J segment lost 5 bases and the V segment lost 5 bases, leaving 11 bases of the junction unmatched. CDR3 length: 15 amino acids. Germline CDR1 is DFQATT and CDR2 is SNEGSKA (reference sequence).

This sequence joins TRBV3-1 and TRBJ2-4; 12 positions agree with TRBD2. Germline CDR1 is LGHDT and CDR2 is YNNKEL (reference sequence). With 4 bases clipped from V and 0 bases from J, the junction kept 13 bases outside the gene matches. The CDR3 spans 20 residues. For the CDR3, the DNA is TGTGCCAGCAGCCCACGGACTAGCGGGACTGGGACTTTAGCCAAAAACATTCAGTACTTC. Residues: CASSPRTSGTGTLAKNIQYF.

On this clonotype: The CDR3 does not end in the conserved phenylalanine or tryptophan, so this is likely a read error. The V call is TRBV4-1, the J call TRBJ2-1, with TRBD1 matching 8 bases. The J call could be wrong; TRBJ2-7 is a better fit for the DNA end. CDR3 length: 16 residues. CDR1 and CDR2 from the germline V gene are MGHRA and YSYEKL. The CDR3 sequence: CASSQEGGQGGNEQYL. The CDR3 DNA follows: TGCGCCAGCAGCCAAGAAGGCGGACAGGGCGGGAACGAGCAGTACTTA.

V usage is TRBV2 and J usage is TRBJ2-7; 8 bases agree with TRBD1. This CDR3 contains 15 residues. V was pared by 6 bases and J by 1 base, with 8 bases of the junction left unmatched. From germline, CDR1 is SNHLY and CDR2 FYNNEI. Here the CDR3 reads CASRDRALSSYEQYF. In DNA, the CDR3 is TGTGCCAGCAGGGACAGGGCCTTATCTTCCTACGAGCAGTACTTC. Full variable domain (outside the CDR3, taken from reference TRBV2 and TRBJ2-7): EPEVTQTPSHQVTQMGQEVILRCVPISNHLYFYWYRQILGQKVEFLVSFYNNEISEKSEIFDDQFSVERPDGSNFTLKIRSTKLEDSAMYFCASRDRALSSYEQYFGPGTRLTVT.

This chain uses TRBV28 with TRBJ2-2, with 12 bases lining up with TRBD1. This CDR3 is built from 17 residues. V lost 4 bases, J lost 4 bases, and 7 bases stayed unmatched. Germline-derived CDR1 and CDR2 are MDHEN and SYDVKM. This CDR3 is CASSSTGTGGSTGELFF. For the CDR3, the DNA is TGTGCCAGCAGTTCGACCGGGACAGGGGGCAGCACCGGGGAGCTGTTTTTT.